Listed here is a single TCR beta chain. The sample comes from a study of blood T cell repertoires in COVID-19. Looking at the study overall: Sample material is recorded as cDNA or gDNA derived from T cells, B-cell-depleted T cells, or PBMCs.

Clones were sequenced by immunoSEQ multiplex PCR, and TCRdb holds only the in-frame ones, with some missing. The table lists about 170,000 clones, 84% of them singletons. This CDR3 contains 13 residues. With V trimmed by 8 bases and J by 5 bases, 5 bases remained unmatched. Per the germline V gene, CDR1 is MDHEN and CDR2 is SYDVKM. The chain is built from TRBV28 and TRBJ2-2; 7 bases line up with TRBD2. Sequencing was carried out using peripheral blood. The clonotype was recovered from an older woman with COVID-19, enrolled during active disease. The chain's CDR3 is CASWEGWTGELFF. In DNA form, the CDR3 reads TGTGCCAGCTGGGAGGGCTGGACCGGGGAGCTGTTTTTT.